This T cell receptor beta chain was identified during a study of blood T cell repertoires in COVID-19. Study as a whole: Collection of acute and convalescent COVID-19 samples took place in the United States, Italy and Spain. The analysed material was cDNA or gDNA that came from T cells, B-cell-depleted T cells, or PBMCs.

This CDR3 contains 16 residues. Trimming left V 6 bases short and J 6 bases short, with 23 bases between. The germline V gene encodes CDR1 SGHNT and CDR2 YYREEE (reference sequence). TCRdb's table, derived via immunoSEQ multiplex PCR, lists solely in-frame clones and lacks some. Of approximately 150,000 clones in the sample, 84% were seen once. The sequence came from a woman older than 75 with acute or convalescent COVID-19. The chain has TRBV5-4 and TRBJ2-3, with D possibly being TRBD2 (5 bases). Material for sequencing was peripheral blood. CDR3 DNA sequence: TGTGCCAGCACTCCGCTCAGCGGTTCAGGCGGTGATACGCAGTATTTT. This translates into CASTPLSGSGGDTQYF.